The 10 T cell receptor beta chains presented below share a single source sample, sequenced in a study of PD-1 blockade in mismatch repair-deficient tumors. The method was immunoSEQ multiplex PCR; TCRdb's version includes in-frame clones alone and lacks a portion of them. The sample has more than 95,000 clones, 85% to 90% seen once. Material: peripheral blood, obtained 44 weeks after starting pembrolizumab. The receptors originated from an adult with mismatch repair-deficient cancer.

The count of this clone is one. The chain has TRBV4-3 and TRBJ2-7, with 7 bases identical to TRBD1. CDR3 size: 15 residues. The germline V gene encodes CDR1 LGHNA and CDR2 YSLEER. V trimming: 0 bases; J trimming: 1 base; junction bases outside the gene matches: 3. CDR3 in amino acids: CASSQDWTGSYEQYF. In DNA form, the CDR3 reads TGCGCCAGCAGCCAAGATTGGACAGGTTCCTACGAGCAGTACTTC.

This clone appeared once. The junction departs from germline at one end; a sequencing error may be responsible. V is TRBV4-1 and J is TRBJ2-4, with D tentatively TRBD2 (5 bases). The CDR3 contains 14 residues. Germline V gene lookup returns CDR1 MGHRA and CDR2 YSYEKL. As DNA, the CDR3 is TGCGCCAGCAGCGAAGACTCGGCGACTATCATTCAGTACTTC. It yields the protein CASSEDSATIIQYF.

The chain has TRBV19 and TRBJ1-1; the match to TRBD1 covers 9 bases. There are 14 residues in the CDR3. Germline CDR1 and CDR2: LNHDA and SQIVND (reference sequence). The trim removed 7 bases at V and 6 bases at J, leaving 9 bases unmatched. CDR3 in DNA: TGTGCCAGTATAAAGACAGGGGGTAAGCCTGAAGCTTTCTTT. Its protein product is CASIKTGGKPEAFF.

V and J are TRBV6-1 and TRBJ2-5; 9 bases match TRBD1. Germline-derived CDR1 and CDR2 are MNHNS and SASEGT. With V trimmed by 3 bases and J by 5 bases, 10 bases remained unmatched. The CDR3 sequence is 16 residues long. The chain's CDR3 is CASSDIFRDREETQYF. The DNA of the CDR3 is TGTGCCAGCAGTGACATCTTTAGGGACAGGGAGGAGACCCAGTACTTC.

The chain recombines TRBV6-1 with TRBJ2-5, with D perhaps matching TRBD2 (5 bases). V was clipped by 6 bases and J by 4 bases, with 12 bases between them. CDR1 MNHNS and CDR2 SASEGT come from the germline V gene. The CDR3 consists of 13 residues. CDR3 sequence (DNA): TGTGCCAGCAGGGGCGGGTATGGAGAGACCCAGTACTTC. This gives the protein CASRGGYGETQYF.

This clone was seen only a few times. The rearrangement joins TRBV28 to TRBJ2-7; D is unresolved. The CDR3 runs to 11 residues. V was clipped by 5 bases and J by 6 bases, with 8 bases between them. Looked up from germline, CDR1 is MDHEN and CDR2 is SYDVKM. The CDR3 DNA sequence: TGTGCCAGCAGTCTCCTTTTCGAGCAGTACTTC. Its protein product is CASSLLFEQYF.

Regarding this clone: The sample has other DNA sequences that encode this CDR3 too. Here the CDR3 reads CASSLGGMNTEAFF. The CDR3 nucleotides read TGTGCCAGCAGCTTAGGGGGCATGAACACTGAAGCTTTCTTT. This rearrangement joins TRBV7-9 to TRBJ1-1; possible D gene TRBD1, 5 bases. V gave up 1 base and J gave up 0 bases, with 6 bases separating them. Per the germline V gene, CDR1 is SEHNR and CDR2 is FQNEAQ (reference sequence). CDR3 length equals 14 residues.

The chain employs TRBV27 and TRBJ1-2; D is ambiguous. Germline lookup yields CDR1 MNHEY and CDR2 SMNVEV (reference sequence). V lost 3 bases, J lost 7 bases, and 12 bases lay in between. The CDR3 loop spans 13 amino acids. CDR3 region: CASSFFGEGGYTF. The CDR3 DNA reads TGTGCCAGCAGTTTTTTCGGGGAAGGTGGCTACACCTTC.

CDR3 sequence reads: CASQGAGETQYF. The CDR3 DNA reads as TGTGCCAGCCAAGGGGCGGGGGAGACCCAGTACTTC. V gene TRBV6-5 combines with J gene TRBJ2-5, with D possibly matching TRBD2 (6 bases). The length of the CDR3 is 12 residues. V shed 8 bases and J shed 5 bases, with 12 bases lying between them. The germline CDR1 and CDR2 sequences are MNHEY and SVGAGI.

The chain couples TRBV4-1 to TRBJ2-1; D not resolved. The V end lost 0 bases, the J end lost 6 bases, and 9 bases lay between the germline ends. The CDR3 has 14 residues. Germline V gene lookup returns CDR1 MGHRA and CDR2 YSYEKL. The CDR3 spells CASSQDRPVNEQFF. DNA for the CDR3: TGCGCCAGCAGCCAAGATCGTCCCGTCAATGAGCAGTTCTTC.